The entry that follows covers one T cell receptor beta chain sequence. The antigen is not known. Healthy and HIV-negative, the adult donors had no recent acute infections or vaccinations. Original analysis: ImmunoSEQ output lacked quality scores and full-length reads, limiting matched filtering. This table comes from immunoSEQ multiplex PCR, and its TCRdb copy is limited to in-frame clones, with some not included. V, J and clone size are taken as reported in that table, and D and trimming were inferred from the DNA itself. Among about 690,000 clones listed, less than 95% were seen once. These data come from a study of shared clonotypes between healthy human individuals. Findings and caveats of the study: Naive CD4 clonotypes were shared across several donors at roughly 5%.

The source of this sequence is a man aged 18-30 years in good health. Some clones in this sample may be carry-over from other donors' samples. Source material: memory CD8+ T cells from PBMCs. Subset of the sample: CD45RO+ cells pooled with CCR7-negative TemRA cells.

CDR3 amino acids: CATSAKSGWNTEAFF. The DNA of the CDR3 is TGTGCCACCAGCGCTAAGTCCGGGTGGAACACTGAAGCTTTCTTT. The rearrangement links TRBV15 to TRBJ1-1; D gene uncertain. CDR3 length: 15 amino acids. Germline CDR1 LNHNV, CDR2 YYDKDF (reference sequence). Trimming removed 5 bases from V and 1 base from J, with 14 bases in between.